Shown below are 3 T cell receptor beta chains from a single sample sequenced in a study of identical twins. TCRdb reanalysed the 5' RACE reads using MiXCR and keeps one entry per CDR3 protein. The sample carries just under 650,000 distinct CDR3 sequences, around 7.5% recorded once. A further study also used this sample, focusing on yellow fever vaccine responses in identical twins.

Sequencing was performed on PBMCs. The source is a woman between 18 and 29 years old in good health.

A few counts support this clonotype. The chain has TRBV6-5 and TRBJ1-5; D gene ambiguous. The CDR3 totals 11 residues. Between the trimmed V and J ends, which lost 0 bases and 10 bases, there was a span of 4 bases. Germline-derived CDR1 and CDR2 are MNHEY and SVGAGI. Here the CDR3 reads CASSYSSPQHF. The CDR3 bases are TGTGCCAGCAGTTACTCGAGCCCCCAGCATTTT.

This chain joins TRBV2 and TRBJ2-3; D is perhaps TRBD1 (5 bases). CDR3 length: 17 residues. V was clipped by 8 bases and J by 2 bases, with 23 bases between them. The germline V gene encodes CDR1 SNHLY and CDR2 FYNNEI. The CDR3, as DNA: TGTGCCAGCCTCTCTCAGGGCCTTTATTCCTCCACAGATACGCAGTATTTT. This encodes CASLSQGLYSSTDTQYF.

This clonotype has just a few counts. The rearrangement links TRBV5-1 to TRBJ2-7, with 12 bases that match TRBD2. V lost 4 bases, J lost 5 bases, and 13 bases stayed unmatched. Germline CDR1 is SGHRS and CDR2 is YFSETQ. The CDR3 runs to 17 residues. CDR3 residues: CASSLVASGRGSDEQYF. The CDR3 coding sequence is TGCGCCAGCAGCCTTGTGGCTAGCGGGAGGGGAAGCGACGAGCAGTACTTC.